This T cell receptor beta chain was sequenced for a study of CD8 T cells in Susac syndrome. From blood CD8+ and CD4+ T cells, the TCR beta chain was sequenced. The TEMRA cells underwent FACS enrichment, while the CD8+ and CD4+ T cells underwent negative isolation. With random hexamers, reverse transcription was performed on about 0.5 to 1 ug of RNA. Coverage of TCR beta CDR3 amplification by immunoSEQ multiplex PCR extended to 54 Vbeta and 13 Jbeta. One entry per CDR3 protein, called by TCRdb with MiXCR from the immunoSEQ multiplex PCR reads. Among under 85,000 distinct CDR3 sequences listed, around 96% were seen once. Sequencing input: CD8+ T cells from PBMCs. This sequence originates from a human donor with multiple sclerosis.

The CDR3 sequence is CASSVGTVSTDTQYF. The DNA of the CDR3 is TGTGCCAGCAGCGTAGGGACAGTAAGCACAGATACGCAGTATTTT. The genes are TRBV9 and TRBJ2-3; possible D gene TRBD1, 6 bases. The germline V and J ends were trimmed by 0 bases and 0 bases, with 8 bases remaining between them. The CDR3 is 15 amino acids. Germline CDR1 is SGDLS and CDR2 is YYNGEE.